This entry lists 4 T cell receptor beta chains sequenced from one sample in a study of neoadjuvant anti-PD-1 for oral cavity cancer. As for time point: after neoadjuvant nivolumab, at surgical resection. Only in-frame clones appear in the TCRdb table, and some are missing; sequencing was by immunoSEQ multiplex PCR. The sample includes tens of thousands of clones, 60% to 80% of them seen just once. The material sequenced was PBMCs, taken after nivolumab (anti-PD-1) treatment. Receptors originate from a person aged 35-79 years with oral cavity squamous cell carcinoma.

The chain recombines TRBV27 with TRBJ1-3; D remains ambiguous. There are 14 residues in the CDR3. The germline V gene has CDR1 MNHEY and CDR2 SMNVEV (reference sequence). V gave up 5 bases and J gave up 0 bases, with 8 bases separating them. The CDR3, as DNA: TGTGCCAGCAGTCTCGACAACTCTGGAAACACCATATATTTT. Translated, it gives CASSLDNSGNTIYF.

This chain uses TRBV27 with TRBJ2-6; D gene ambiguous. Germline V gene lookup returns CDR1 MNHEY and CDR2 SMNVEV (reference sequence). There are 15 residues in the CDR3. Trimming took off 6 bases at V and 0 bases at J, with 9 bases between the two ends. The CDR3 DNA reads TGTGCCAGCAGGCTGACGGGCTCTGGGGCCAACGTCCTGACTTTC. Encoded protein: CASRLTGSGANVLTF.

V and J are TRBV5-1 and TRBJ2-3, with a tentative D call TRBD1 (6 bases). Trimming left V 5 bases short and J 6 bases short, with 16 bases between. The CDR3 contains 14 residues. Germline V CDR1 and CDR2: SGHRS, YFSETQ. The DNA for the CDR3 is TGCGCCAGCAGATCAACTAGGGGGACCGATACGCAGTATTTT. It codes for CASRSTRGTDTQYF. The full variable domain, completed using reference TRBV5-1 and TRBJ2-3, is KAGVTQTPRYLIKTRGQQVTLSCSPISGHRSVSWYQQTPGQGLQFLFEYFSETQRNKGNFPGRFSGRQFSNSRSEMNVSTLELGDSALYLCASRSTRGTDTQYFGPGTRLTVL.

V gene TRBV7-9 combines with J gene TRBJ1-4; 10 positions agree with TRBD1. Trimming at V came to 4 bases and at J to 6 bases, leaving 5 bases not matched to a gene. Germline CDR1 and CDR2: SEHNR and FQNEAQ (reference sequence). CDR3 length: 15 amino acids. The CDR3 region is CASSSPGTGDEKLFF. CDR3 in DNA: TGTGCCAGCAGCTCACCCGGGACAGGGGATGAAAAACTGTTTTTT.